This T cell receptor beta chain was documented in a study of T-cell memory formation after mild COVID-19 listed by TCRdb under 2021. Notes on the research overall: Most TCR sequence clusters were specific to one of the two donors. In a couple of donors, T-cell clones that expanded and contracted after mild COVID-19 were followed by sequencing TCRalpha and TCRbeta repertoires longitudinally. Two young, previously healthy adult volunteers, one female and one male, were included in the cohort.

Study-wide conclusions, independent of this receptor: SARS-CoV-2 specificity of the second-wave clones peaking on day 37 was not confirmed. Contracting CD4+ clones appeared mostly in the CM and EM memory subsets, whereas CD8+ clones were enriched in EMRA. From day 15 to 85, contracting clones showed balanced CD4/CD8 phenotypes, whereas a second wave of clones that expanded from day 15 to 37 leaned towards CD4+. Some responding clones were found in pre-infection memory, which suggests that pre-existing cross-reactive memory T cells took part in the SARS-CoV-2 response. The study included only a couple of mild cases, and larger cohorts that include severe cases with pre-infection samples were judged to be necessary.

Counted from cysteine to phenylalanine, this CDR3 has 15 amino acids. Of the read, only the CDR3 DNA is kept; its 45 bases are in frame from base 1. Trimming costs V 1 base and J 1 base, and their ends lie 10 bases apart. CDR1 and CDR2 were assigned from the germline V gene (reference sequence) as LGHDT and YNNKEL. Data came from an Illumina NovaSeq 6000. Using 5'RACE with constant-segment primers, TCRalpha and TCRbeta cDNA libraries were constructed, with sample barcodes and unique molecular identifiers added in the process. RNA was extracted from every sample with Trizol reagent. Library amplification was performed in two PCR steps, and a second sample barcode and Illumina TruSeq adapters were introduced in the second step. Sequencing of the libraries was done on an Illumina NovaSeq, producing 2 x 150 bp paired-end reads. From the authors' description of their analysis: With migec v1.2.7, reads were demultiplexed and then collapsed into UMI-guided consensus sequences. With mixcr v2.1.11, UMI consensuses were aligned to TRA and TRB V and J templates and assembled into clonotypes. A clonotype was counted as expanded or contracted only if both edgeR and NoisET called the change significant, with noise models trained on biological replicates. For edgeR calls, a false discovery rate-adjusted p below 0.01 and a log2 fold-change threshold of 1 were applied. As an exploratory analysis of dynamics, max-normalized trajectories of the 1000 most abundant clonotypes were examined by PCA with hierarchical clustering. The CD4 or CD8 phenotype of responding clones was assigned using the separately sequenced CD4+ and CD8+ repertoires. TCRdb reran the public reads through fastp at Q25 and MiXCR, keeping productive beta chains. Duplicate CDR3 protein sequences are folded into a single record with the most common DNA and genes. The V and J calls and clone size come from TCRdb's table, not from the authors' own analysis. In all, the sample holds about 400,000 distinct CDR3 sequences, and less than 25% of those were seen once. The ten largest clonotypes hold roughly 13% of the sample.

Ficoll-Paque density gradient centrifugation was the method used to isolate PBMCs. In its sample, this clonotype was seen a few times. It has no known antigen specificity. Base qualities are missing; no much larger clone stands one base away. Recombination joined TRBV3-1 with TRBJ1-1, with no confidently assigned D gene. Source material: PBMCs or a T cell subset sorted from them (not recorded which). This clonotype was sampled from an adult woman who had mild COVID-19 (a few samples of this study predate the infection). The sample titles of this study are shuffled in the database, so cell type and time point are left out; the donor was told from shared clones. The DNA sequence is TGTGCCAGCAGCCAAGTGAGGACGGGGAACACTGAAGCTTTCTTT. Its protein product is CASSQVRTGNTEAFF.